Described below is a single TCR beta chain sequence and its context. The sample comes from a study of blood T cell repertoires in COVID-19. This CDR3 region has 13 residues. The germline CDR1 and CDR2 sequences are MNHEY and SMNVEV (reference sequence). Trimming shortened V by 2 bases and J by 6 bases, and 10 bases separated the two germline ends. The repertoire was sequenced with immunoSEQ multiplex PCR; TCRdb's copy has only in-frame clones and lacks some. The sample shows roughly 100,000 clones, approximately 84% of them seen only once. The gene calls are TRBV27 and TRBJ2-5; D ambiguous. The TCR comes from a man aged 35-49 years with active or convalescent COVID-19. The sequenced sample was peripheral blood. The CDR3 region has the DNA TGTGCCAGCAGTTTACCCGGTACCCAGACCCAGTACTTC. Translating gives CASSLPGTQTQYF.